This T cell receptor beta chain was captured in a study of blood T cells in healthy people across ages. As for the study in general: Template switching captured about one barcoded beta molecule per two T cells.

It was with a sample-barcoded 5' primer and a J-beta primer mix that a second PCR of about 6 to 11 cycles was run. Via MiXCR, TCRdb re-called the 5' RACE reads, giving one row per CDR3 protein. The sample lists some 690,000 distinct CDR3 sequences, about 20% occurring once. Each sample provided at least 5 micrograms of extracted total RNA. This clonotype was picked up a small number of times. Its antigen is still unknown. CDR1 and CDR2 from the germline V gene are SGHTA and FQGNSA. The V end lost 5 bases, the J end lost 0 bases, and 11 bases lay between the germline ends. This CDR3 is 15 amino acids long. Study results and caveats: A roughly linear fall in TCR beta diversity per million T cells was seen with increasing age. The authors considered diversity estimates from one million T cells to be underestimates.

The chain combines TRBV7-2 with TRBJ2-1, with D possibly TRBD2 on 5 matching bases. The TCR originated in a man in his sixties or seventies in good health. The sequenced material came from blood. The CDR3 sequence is CASSPQTNSYNEQFF. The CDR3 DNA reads TGTGCCAGCAGCCCCCAGACTAACTCCTACAATGAGCAGTTCTTC.